These 4 T cell receptor beta chains were all obtained from the same sample, sequenced in a study of cytomegalovirus exposure and HLA in healthy donors. Vbeta (60) and Jbeta (13) primers were used in the PCR. The table came from immunoSEQ multiplex PCR; TCRdb's copy has only in-frame clones and leaves some out. The table includes 100,000 or so clones, roughly three quarters detected once. The specimen was PBMCs. These receptors came from a middle-aged man in good health and CMV-seronegative.

This clone occurred a few times. This chain uses TRBV6-6 with TRBJ1-2, with D maybe TRBD1 (5 bases). Looked up from germline, CDR1 is MNHNY and CDR2 is SVGAGI (reference sequence). V was cut by 6 bases and J by 0 bases, with 17 bases left in between. CDR3 length: 16 residues. CDR3 DNA sequence: TGTGCCAGCAGACCCCGTGACAGAACGGCTAACTATGGCTACACCTTC. As protein: CASRPRDRTANYGYTF.

This chain connects TRBV7-9 to TRBJ2-4; 11 bases line up with TRBD2. The ends lost 4 bases at V and 0 bases at J; junction bases unmatched: 8. CDR1 SEHNR and CDR2 FQNEAQ come from the germline V gene (reference sequence). The CDR3 runs 18 residues. This chain's CDR3 is CASSSTSGREKAKNIQYF. DNA of the CDR3: TGTGCCAGCAGCTCCACTAGCGGGAGAGAGAAAGCCAAAAACATTCAGTACTTC.

This clone was counted between two and nine times. The chain links TRBV6-5 to TRBJ2-2, with D perhaps matching TRBD2 (5 bases). V gave up 5 bases and J gave up 1 base, with 5 bases separating them. Germline V gene lookup returns CDR1 MNHEY and CDR2 SVGAGI. The CDR3 sequence is 13 residues long. CDR3: CASSAGNTGELFF. The DNA of the CDR3 is TGTGCCAGCAGTGCGGGGAACACCGGGGAGCTGTTTTTT.

The gene calls are TRBV4-2 and TRBJ2-7; D is uncertain. Germline V gives CDR1 LGHNA, CDR2 YNFKEQ. Trimming left V 0 bases short and J 2 bases short, with 11 bases between. CDR3 size: 15 residues. The CDR3 here is CASSQDGQAAYEQYF. The CDR3, as DNA: TGTGCCAGCAGCCAAGATGGGCAGGCAGCCTACGAGCAGTACTTC.